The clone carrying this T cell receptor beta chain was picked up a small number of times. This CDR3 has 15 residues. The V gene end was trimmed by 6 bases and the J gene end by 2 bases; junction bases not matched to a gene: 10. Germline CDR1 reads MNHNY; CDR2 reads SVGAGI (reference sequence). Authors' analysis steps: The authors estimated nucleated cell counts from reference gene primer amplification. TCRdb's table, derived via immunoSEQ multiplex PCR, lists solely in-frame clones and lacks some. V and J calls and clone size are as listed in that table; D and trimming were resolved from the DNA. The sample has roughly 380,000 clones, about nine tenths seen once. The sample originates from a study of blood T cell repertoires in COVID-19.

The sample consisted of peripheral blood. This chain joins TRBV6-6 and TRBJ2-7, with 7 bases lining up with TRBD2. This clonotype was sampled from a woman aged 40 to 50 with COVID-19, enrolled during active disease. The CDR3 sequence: CASSQGSGVTYEQYF. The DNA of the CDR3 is TGTGCCAGCAGCCAGGGCAGCGGGGTAACCTACGAGCAGTACTTC.